This TCR beta chain was captured by sequencing in a study of T-cell memory formation after mild COVID-19. Using its own MiXCR run on the 5' RACE reads, TCRdb lists one record per CDR3 protein. The table has roughly 240,000 distinct CDR3 sequences, 16% seen once. V lost 0 bases, J lost 7 bases, and 6 bases lay in between. The CDR3 length is 13 residues. Germline loops: CDR1 SEHNR, CDR2 FQNEAQ (reference sequence). This chain links TRBV7-9 with TRBJ1-4, with D perhaps TRBD1 (5 bases). The sequence was obtained from a man between 18 and 29 years old who had mild COVID-19 (a few samples of this study predate the infection). Cell type and time point are not known. Material for sequencing was PBMCs or a T cell subset sorted from them (not recorded which). The CDR3 region has the DNA TGTGCCAGCAGCTTAGCGGGGGGTGAAAAACTGTTTTTT. Translation gives CASSLAGGEKLFF.